This T cell receptor beta chain was found in a study of T cell responses to AZD1222 COVID-19 vaccine. Per the germline V gene, CDR1 is SEHNR and CDR2 is FQNEAQ (reference sequence). The V end was cut by 1 base, the J end by 0 bases, with 12 bases between. The CDR3 has 17 amino acids. Comment on this clone: Its antigen is unknown.

Points from the study as a whole: There were mostly white British donors and more females than males, and clonal diversity was possibly underestimated.

Produced via immunoSEQ multiplex PCR; TCRdb's table is partial and in-frame only. The repertoire includes around 87,000 clones, approximately 90% of them detected once, and about 20% sits in the top ten. The rearrangement uses TRBV7-9 and TRBJ2-2; the D call may be TRBD1 or TRBD2 (5 bases each). This TCR derives from an adult in good health. Here the sequenced sample was peripheral blood, taken on day 0 of AZD1222 vaccination. CDR3 residues: CASSLVSGTANTGELFF. Written as DNA, the CDR3 is TGTGCCAGCAGCTTAGTATCCGGGACGGCGAACACCGGGGAGCTGTTTTTT.